This T cell receptor (beta chain) derives from a study of T cell responses to AZD1222 COVID-19 vaccine. CDR1 and CDR2 (germline): MGHRA, YSYEKL. The CDR3 runs to 15 residues. The ends were cut back, 0 bases at V and 0 bases at J, with 6 bases in the middle. With regard to this clone: The target antigen is unknown.

The repertoire was sequenced with immunoSEQ multiplex PCR; TCRdb's copy has only in-frame clones and lacks some. The table lists around 120,000 clones, about 93% of them singletons, with roughly 2% in the top ten. Regarding the study as a whole: The sample set comprised mostly white British donors with more females, and clonal diversity was possibly underestimated.

Sample: peripheral blood, taken on day 0 of AZD1222 vaccination. This TCR was recovered from an adult in good health. This rearrangement joins TRBV4-1 to TRBJ2-1; D gene ambiguous. The CDR3 region is CASSQDEPSYNEQFF. The CDR3 DNA reads as TGCGCCAGCAGCCAAGATGAGCCCTCCTACAATGAGCAGTTCTTC.